These 31 T cell receptor beta chains were sequenced from one sample in a study of persistence of HIV-infected CD4 T cells. The stimulus was lysate of CMV-infected fibroblasts, about 10 ug/mL. CD40L/CD69 double-negative CD45RO-high memory CD4+ T cells were collected. Their specific antigens are unknown. The libraries were made with immunoSEQ version 4 in survey mode. Clones were read by immunoSEQ multiplex PCR, and TCRdb kept only the in-frame ones, dropping some. Here the sample spans more than 45,000 clones, more than 60% being singletons. The sequenced sample was CD4+ T cells sorted from PBMCs after roughly 18-hour stimulation, obtained from a patient who received antiretroviral therapy. All receptors come from an adult man with HIV who was CMV-seropositive.

This clone was seen a handful of times. The rearrangement links TRBV4-2 to TRBJ2-3, with 16 bases identical to TRBD2. Germline-derived CDR1 and CDR2 are LGHNA and YNFKEQ. The CDR3 covers 17 residues. The V segment lost 4 bases and the J segment 5 bases; nucleotides outside the gene matches: 6. CDR3 sequence reads: CASSPGTSGRAEDTQYF. For the CDR3, the DNA is TGTGCCAGCAGCCCTGGGACTAGCGGGAGGGCCGAAGATACGCAGTATTTT.

This clone has only one observation. The rearrangement uses TRBV20-1 and TRBJ1-2; D may be TRBD1 (6 bases). The CDR3 runs to 11 residues. Per the germline V gene, CDR1 is DFQATT and CDR2 is SNEGSKA (reference sequence). The V end lost 6 bases, the J end lost 8 bases, and 13 bases lay between the germline ends. The CDR3 nucleotides are TGCAGTGCGCAGAAGGGGGGCGGCTACACCTTC. The encoded protein is CSAQKGGGYTF.

The gene calls are TRBV7-3 and TRBJ2-2; the match to TRBD2 covers 11 bases. J gave up 4 bases and V 5 bases, and 9 bases lay outside the gene matches. Germline loops: CDR1 SGHTA, CDR2 FQGTGA. The length of the CDR3 is 17 residues. CDR3 loop: CASSPRRLAGGTGELFF. Written as DNA, the CDR3 is TGTGCCAGCAGCCCCCGTAGGCTAGCGGGAGGCACCGGGGAGCTGTTTTTT.

In its sample, this clone was seen a few times. The chain is built from TRBV6-1 and TRBJ2-5; D gene uncertain. CDR3 length: 15 residues. Germline assignment: CDR1 MNHNS and CDR2 SASEGT. Trimming cost V 3 bases and J 1 base, with 12 bases left between them. Written as DNA, the CDR3 is TGTGCCAGCAGTGAGTTCACCCAACTCCAAGAGACCCAGTACTTC. The encoded protein is CASSEFTQLQETQYF.

This clone was observed a handful of times. The J gene is TRBJ1-6, the V gene TRBV10-2; D is unclear. The length of the CDR3 is 17 residues. Germline lookup yields CDR1 WSHSY and CDR2 SAAADI. V was pared by 5 bases and J by 9 bases, with 23 bases between. The CDR3 DNA is TGCGCCAGCAGTAATAGGGCAGTTTTTTCGGGCGGTTCACCCCTCCACTTT. Protein: CASSNRAVFSGGSPLHF.

The rearrangement links TRBV25-1 to TRBJ1-4; D gene unclear. V lost 3 bases to trimming and J lost 8 bases, with 16 bases between them. The CDR3 consists of 15 residues. Per the germline V gene, CDR1 is MGHDK and CDR2 is SYGVNS. CDR3 region: CASSDRAGRGEKLFF. DNA of the CDR3: TGTGCCAGCAGTGATCGGGCAGGTAGAGGGGAAAAACTGTTTTTT. Based on the CDR3 plus reference TRBV25-1 and TRBJ1-4, the full variable domain is EADIYQTPRYLVIGTGKKITLECSQTMGHDKMYWYQQDPGMELHLIHYSYGVNSTEKGDLSSESTVSRIRTEHFPLTLESARPSHTSQYLCASSDRAGRGEKLFFGSGTQLSVL.

CDR3 region: CASSLGGPDTEAFF. In nucleotides, the CDR3 is TGTGCCAGCAGCTTAGGGGGCCCTGACACTGAAGCTTTCTTT. This chain connects TRBV11-1 to TRBJ1-1; D is possibly TRBD1 (5 bases). The germline V gene encodes CDR1 SGHAT and CDR2 FQDESV (reference sequence). The CDR3 is made up of 14 amino acids. V dropped 1 base and J dropped 3 bases, with 9 bases sitting between them.

The chain uses TRBV5-4 and TRBJ2-3; D gene unclear. With 1 base removed from V and 0 bases from J, the gap between germline ends came to 3 bases. Germline assignment: CDR1 SGHNT and CDR2 YYREEE (reference sequence). This CDR3 region has 13 residues. Written as DNA, the CDR3 is TGTGCCAGCAGCTTGATTAGCACAGATACGCAGTATTTT. Protein: CASSLISTDTQYF.

This sequence joins TRBV5-6 and TRBJ1-6; TRBD1 aligns across 7 bases. From germline, CDR1 is SGHDT and CDR2 YYEEEE. The CDR3 has 14 amino acids. V lost 4 bases, J lost 7 bases, and 5 bases stayed unmatched. CDR3 residues: CASSPTGLNSPLHF. In DNA, the CDR3 is TGTGCCAGCAGCCCGACAGGGTTGAATTCACCCCTCCACTTT.

The rearrangement joins TRBV7-9 to TRBJ1-1; 7 nucleotides match TRBD1. CDR3 length equals 12 residues. Unmatched junction bases numbered 8, after V lost 3 bases and J lost 13 bases. Germline CDR1 is SEHNR and CDR2 is FQNEAQ (reference sequence). The CDR3 spells CASSFKEGAVFF. The CDR3 DNA is TGTGCCAGCAGCTTTAAAGAGGGGGCTGTTTTCTTT.

CDR3 DNA sequence: TGTGCCAGTAGTAAAGCTGGACAGGGAGGTAACTATGGCTACACCTTC. This gives the protein CASSKAGQGGNYGYTF. The chain carries TRBV19 and TRBJ1-2; 8 positions agree with TRBD1. V lost 4 bases to trimming and J lost 1 base; unmatched junction nucleotides: 8. Germline V gene sequence: CDR1 LNHDA, CDR2 SQIVND (reference sequence). The CDR3 is made up of 16 amino acids. Drawing the rest from reference TRBV19 and TRBJ1-2, the complete variable domain is DGGITQSPKYLFRKEGQNVTLSCEQNLNHDAMYWYRQDPGQGLRLIYYSQIVNDFQKGDIAEGYSVSREKKESFPLTVTSAQKNPTAFYLCASSKAGQGGNYGYTFGSGTRLTVV.

The chain is built from TRBV2 and TRBJ1-6; unclear D gene. Between the trimmed V and J ends, which lost 1 base and 2 bases, there was a span of 9 bases. CDR3 size: 16 residues. Germline CDR1 SNHLY, CDR2 FYNNEI. In DNA form, the CDR3 reads TGTGCCAGCAGTGAAGTGGATAGGGCCTATAATTCACCCCTCCACTTT. Protein product: CASSEVDRAYNSPLHF.

This clone was seen a few times. The chain couples TRBV6-5 to TRBJ1-2, with 9 nucleotides matching TRBD1. This CDR3 spans 15 amino acids. Germline lookup yields CDR1 MNHEY and CDR2 SVGAGI. The trim removed 6 bases at V and 2 bases at J, leaving 7 bases unmatched. The CDR3, as DNA: TGTGCCAGCAGATCCTCCGGGACAGGGAACTATGGCTACACCTTC. Its protein product is CASRSSGTGNYGYTF.

The chain joins TRBV5-1 to TRBJ1-2, with D unclear. Looked up from germline, CDR1 is SGHRS and CDR2 is YFSETQ. The CDR3 spans 15 residues. V lost 4 bases and J lost 3, with 16 bases in between. DNA of the CDR3: TGCGCCAGCAGCATAGACGGACGGAGCCACTATGGCTACACCTTC. Its protein is CASSIDGRSHYGYTF.

The chain combines TRBV5-1 with TRBJ1-1; no firm D call. The V gene's germline CDR1 is SGHRS and CDR2 YFSETQ. The CDR3 is 13 amino acids. With 0 bases removed from V and 7 bases from J, the gap between germline ends came to 10 bases. Here the CDR3 DNA reads TGCGCCAGCAGCTTGGCGGGAAAGAGTGAAGCTTTCTTT. Its protein is CASSLAGKSEAFF. The complete variable domain, with remaining parts taken from reference TRBV5-1 and TRBJ1-1, reads KAGVTQTPRYLIKTRGQQVTLSCSPISGHRSVSWYQQTPGQGLQFLFEYFSETQRNKGNFPGRFSGRQFSNSRSEMNVSTLELGDSALYLCASSLAGKSEAFFGQGTRLTVV.

V and J are TRBV7-3 and TRBJ2-1; 7 bases map to TRBD1. With 6 bases clipped from V and 7 bases from J, the junction kept 3 bases outside the gene matches. From germline, CDR1 is SGHTA and CDR2 FQGTGA. This CDR3 comprises 12 residues. DNA for the CDR3: TGTGCCAGCAGTCAACAGGGGAATGAGCAGTTCTTC. Protein: CASSQQGNEQFF. Complete variable domain (other parts from reference TRBV7-3 and TRBJ2-1): GAGVSQTPSNKVTEKGKYVELRCDPISGHTALYWYRQSLGQGPEFLIYFQGTGAADDSGLPNDRFFAVRPEGSVSTLKIQRTERGDSAVYLCASSQQGNEQFFGPGTRLTVL.

The rearrangement uses TRBV7-6 and TRBJ2-2, with 8 bases identical to TRBD1. Germline V CDR1 and CDR2: SGHVS, FNYEAQ. J gave up 7 bases and V 2 bases, and 9 bases lay outside the gene matches. The CDR3 sequence is 16 residues long. The CDR3 bases are TGTGCCAGCAGCTTATTCGGCCAGGGGGCCGGCGGGGAGCTGTTTTTT. Protein: CASSLFGQGAGGELFF.

V is TRBV10-3 and J is TRBJ2-2, with TRBD1 matching over 7 bases. The CDR3 is made up of 15 amino acids. CDR1 is ENHRY and CDR2 is SYGVKD in the germline V gene. The V and J ends lost 3 bases and 4 bases, in that order; junction bases with no gene match: 5. As DNA, the CDR3 is TGTGCCATCAGTGATAAGGGGGCGCCCACCGGGGAGCTGTTTTTT. Translated: CAISDKGAPTGELFF.

This clone was recorded once. The rearrangement joins TRBV7-8 to TRBJ1-6; D not resolved. Looked up from germline, CDR1 is SGHVS and CDR2 is FQNEAQ. This CDR3 spans 16 amino acids. V lost 1 base, J lost 7 bases, and 14 bases lay in between. Here the CDR3 DNA reads TGTGCCAGCAGCTTAGAATGGGGAAGGCCGAATTCACCCCTCCACTTT. Translated: CASSLEWGRPNSPLHF.

The chain employs TRBV3-1 (or the pseudogene TRBV3-2) and TRBJ2-2; D not resolved. CDR1 is LGHDT, CDR2 YNNKEL, per germline (reference sequence). CDR3 length: 14 amino acids. V was clipped by 1 base and J by 1 base, with 4 bases between them. CDR3 coding DNA: TGTGCCAGCAGCCAAGCAGGGAACACCGGGGAGCTGTTTTTT. The encoded protein is CASSQAGNTGELFF.

The chain links TRBV3-1 (or the pseudogene TRBV3-2) to TRBJ2-7; D possibly corresponds to TRBD1 (5 bases). V lost 4 bases to trimming and J lost 2 bases, with 12 bases between them. The CDR3 spans 14 residues. From germline, CDR1 is LGHDT and CDR2 YNNKEL (reference sequence). CDR3 loop: CASSLRRTPYEQYF. DNA of the CDR3: TGTGCCAGCAGCCTTCGACGGACACCCTACGAGCAGTACTTC.

The chain uses TRBV6-1 and TRBJ1-2, with 8 nucleotides matching TRBD1. The CDR3 loop spans 16 amino acids. The V gene's germline CDR1 is MNHNS and CDR2 SASEGT. The junction had 7 bases not matched to a gene; V was cut back by 4 bases and J by 0 bases. The CDR3 DNA reads TGTGCCAGCAGTGTACAGTCGGACAGGGCTAACTATGGCTACACCTTC. It yields the protein CASSVQSDRANYGYTF.

The chain carries TRBV12-3 or TRBV12-4 and TRBJ2-2; D is unresolved. The CDR3 is 13 residues long. V lost 3 bases to trimming and J lost 5 bases, with 7 bases between them. CDR3 DNA: TGTGCCAGCAGTTTCGGATGGACCGGGGAGCTGTTTTTT. It translates to CASSFGWTGELFF.

The chain couples TRBV6-5 to TRBJ1-3; D is undetermined. Germline values: CDR1 MNHEY, CDR2 SVGAGI. Deletions cut 5 bases from V and 0 bases from J, with 8 bases between. The length of the CDR3 is 14 residues. The CDR3 reads CASSLTRSGNTIYF. The CDR3 coding sequence is TGTGCCAGCAGTCTCACTCGCTCTGGAAACACCATATATTTT.

J is TRBJ2-7 and V is TRBV6-5; maybe TRBD2 (6 bases). The CDR3 length is 14 residues. The V end was cut by 6 bases, the J end by 2 bases, with 14 bases between. Germline-derived CDR1 and CDR2 are MNHEY and SVGAGI. In DNA, the CDR3 is TGTGCCAGCAGGGGGGTGGGAGGTGCCTACGAGCAGTACTTC. Translation gives CASRGVGGAYEQYF.

This clone was seen a few times. The rearrangement joins TRBV19 to TRBJ1-5, with TRBD1 as a possible D gene (5 bases). Trimming took off 10 bases at V and 2 bases at J, with 9 bases between the two ends. The CDR3 is 12 amino acids. CDR1 is LNHDA and CDR2 is SQIVND in the germline V gene (reference sequence). The CDR3 DNA is TGTGCCATAGGGGCGGGCAATCAGCCCCAGCATTTT. This translates into CAIGAGNQPQHF.

The chain recombines TRBV18 with TRBJ2-2; tentative D call: TRBD1 (6 bases). Germline values: CDR1 KGHSH, CDR2 LQKENI. This CDR3 has 16 residues. V lost 3 bases to trimming and J lost 6 bases, with 17 bases between them. In DNA form, the CDR3 reads TGTGCCAGCTCACCGATTCGACAGGCTTGGGCCGGGGAGCTGTTTTTT. This codes for CASSPIRQAWAGELFF. Full variable domain (remainder filled in from reference TRBV18 and TRBJ2-2): NAGVMQNPRHLVRRRGQEARLRCSPMKGHSHVYWYRQLPEEGLKFMVYLQKENIIDESGMPKERFSAEFPKEGPSILRIQQVVRGDSAAYFCASSPIRQAWAGELFFGEGSRLTVL.

This rearrangement joins TRBV7-2 to TRBJ2-7; D not resolved. V was trimmed by 1 base and J by 4 bases, leaving 8 bases between them. This CDR3 spans 13 amino acids. Germline CDR1 and CDR2: SGHTA and FQGNSA. This chain's CDR3 is CASSLDSLYEQYF. The CDR3 nucleotides read TGTGCCAGCAGCTTAGACTCTCTGTACGAGCAGTACTTC.

V is TRBV7-9 and J is TRBJ2-2; TRBD1 agrees at 10 bases. The CDR3 sequence is 17 residues long. After removal of 2 bases from V and 4 bases from J, the junction contained 7 bases not matched to a gene. The germline gives CDR1 SEHNR, CDR2 FQNEAQ (reference sequence). The CDR3 DNA sequence: TGTGCCAGCAGCTTACCCAAGGGGACAGGGGCCACCGGGGAGCTGTTTTTT. Translation gives CASSLPKGTGATGELFF.

This chain uses TRBV28 with TRBJ1-4; D is unclear. Germline-derived CDR1 and CDR2 are MDHEN and SYDVKM. Trimming shortened V by 3 bases and J by 0 bases, and 8 bases separated the two germline ends. The CDR3 spans 15 residues. In DNA form, the CDR3 reads TGTGCCAGCAGTTTCAATTATGCAACTAATGAAAAACTGTTTTTT. Translated, it gives CASSFNYATNEKLFF.

V gene TRBV3-1 (or the pseudogene TRBV3-2) combines with J gene TRBJ1-3; D uncertain. V lost 4 bases and J lost 0, with 16 bases in between. The CDR3 has 17 residues. In germline, CDR1 is LGHDT, CDR2 YNNKEL (reference sequence). The CDR3: CASSPYSSRVSGNTIYF. The DNA for the CDR3 is TGTGCCAGCAGCCCCTACTCCTCGAGAGTCTCTGGAAACACCATATATTTT.